These 5 T cell receptor beta chains were all obtained from the same sample, sequenced in a study of CD8+ T cells in alopecia areata. A sort of pooled cutaneous lymph node cells used CD4, CD8alpha, NKG2D, NKG2ACE and other stains. Sequencing relied on a cDNA template that was reverse transcribed from extracted RNA. Generated by immunoSEQ multiplex PCR, the TCRdb table keeps only in-frame clones and is missing some. Sampling found 200,000 to 300,000 clones, none seen once. Sequences were obtained from CD4+ T cells sorted from a lymph node. These receptors came from a C3H/HeJ mouse with alopecia areata. The mouse line has the MHC haplotype H2-k.

The table lists this clone with many counts. Gene names are mouse gene names. From the germline J gene comes the end of the CDR3, since the read stops 4 residues before it. Other DNA sequences within the sample encode an identical CDR3. This rearrangement joins TRBV1 to TRBJ2-1, with 9 bases aligning to TRBD2. V gave up 3 bases and J gave up 4 bases; unmatched junction bases: 1. Germline V lookup: CDR1 NSQYPW, CDR2 LRSPGD (reference sequence). This CDR3 is built from 14 residues. The CDR3: CTCSADWGYAEQFF. The part of the CDR3 DNA that was read is TGCACCTGCAGTGCCGACTGGGGGTATGCT.

To note about this clone: Genes and germline are mouse. From the germline J gene comes the end of the CDR3, since the read stops 4 residues before it. The same CDR3 can be traced to other DNA sequences in this sample. The V call is TRBV19, the J call TRBJ2-5; 9 bases line up with TRBD1. Germline values: CDR1 FNHDT, CDR2 SITEND (reference sequence). The CDR3 is 13 residues long. The covered CDR3 bases are TGTGCCAGCAGTCCGGACAGGGGAGAC. Its protein product is CASSPDRGD. The entire CDR3 reads CASSPDRGDTQYF.

As to this clone: Gene labels here are mouse ones. The read finishes 4 residues shy of the CDR3 end, and the germline J gene is used to complete it. The genes are TRBV1 and TRBJ2-7; 9 bases are a match to TRBD1. CDR3 size: 13 residues. Germline values: CDR1 NSQYPW, CDR2 LRSPGD (reference sequence). The part of the CDR3 DNA that was read is TGCACCTGCAGCTCCGGGACAGGGTAT. Translation: CTCSSGTGY. The entire CDR3 is CTCSSGTGYEQYF.

The table lists this clone with a few counts. Genes and germline are mouse. Coverage ceases 4 residues before the CDR3 finishes, and the germline J gene fills in the end. The V and J genes are TRBV5 and TRBJ2-5, with TRBD1 identical over 7 bases. The ends lost 4 bases at V and 1 base at J; junction bases unmatched: 2. The germline gives CDR1 LGHNA, CDR2 YNLKQL (reference sequence). There are 14 residues in the CDR3. The CDR3 spells CASSPDRDQDTQYF. Partial CDR3 DNA: TGTGCCAGCAGCCCCGACAGGGACCAAGAC.

This clone was seen a handful of times. Gene names and germline match the mouse. Coverage ceases 4 residues before the CDR3 finishes, and the germline J gene fills in the end. J is TRBJ2-7 and V is TRBV19, with 11 bases lining up with TRBD1. The germline gives CDR1 FNHDT, CDR2 SITEND (reference sequence). The CDR3 consists of 16 residues. The V segment lost 1 base and the J segment 0 bases; nucleotides outside the gene matches: 3. The sequenced part of the CDR3 DNA is TGTGCCAGCAGTATACGGACAGGGGGCAGCTCCTAT. Protein: CASSIRTGGSSY. The complete CDR3 protein is CASSIRTGGSSYEQYF.